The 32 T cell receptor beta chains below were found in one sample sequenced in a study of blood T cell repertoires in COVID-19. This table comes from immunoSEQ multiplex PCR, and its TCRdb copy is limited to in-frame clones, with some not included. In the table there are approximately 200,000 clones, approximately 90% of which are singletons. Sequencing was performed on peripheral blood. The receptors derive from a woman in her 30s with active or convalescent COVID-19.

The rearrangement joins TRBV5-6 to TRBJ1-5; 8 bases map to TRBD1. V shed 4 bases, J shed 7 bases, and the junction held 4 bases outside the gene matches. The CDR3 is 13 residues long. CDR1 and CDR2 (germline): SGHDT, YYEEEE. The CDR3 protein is CASSPTGGQPQHF. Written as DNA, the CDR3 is TGTGCCAGCAGCCCAACAGGGGGGCAGCCCCAGCATTTT.

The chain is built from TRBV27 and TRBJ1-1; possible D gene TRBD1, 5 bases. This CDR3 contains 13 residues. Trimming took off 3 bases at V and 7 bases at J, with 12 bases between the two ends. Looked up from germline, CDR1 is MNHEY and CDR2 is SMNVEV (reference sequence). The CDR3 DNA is TGTGCCAGCAGTTTTTTGGGGGGAAGTGAAGCTTTCTTT. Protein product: CASSFLGGSEAFF.

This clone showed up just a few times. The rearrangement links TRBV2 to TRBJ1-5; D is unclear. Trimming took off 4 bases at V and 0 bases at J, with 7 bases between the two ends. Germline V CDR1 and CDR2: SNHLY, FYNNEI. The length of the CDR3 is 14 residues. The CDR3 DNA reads TGTGCCAGCAGTGGACTGTATAGCAATCAGCCCCAGCATTTT. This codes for CASSGLYSNQPQHF.

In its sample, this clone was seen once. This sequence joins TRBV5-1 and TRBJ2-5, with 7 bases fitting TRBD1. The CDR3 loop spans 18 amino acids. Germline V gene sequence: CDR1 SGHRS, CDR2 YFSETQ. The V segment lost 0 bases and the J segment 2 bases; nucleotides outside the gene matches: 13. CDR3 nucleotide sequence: TGCGCCAGCAGCTTGGCGCCCCCCGGGACAGCGGCGCAAGAGACCCAGTACTTC. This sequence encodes CASSLAPPGTAAQETQYF.

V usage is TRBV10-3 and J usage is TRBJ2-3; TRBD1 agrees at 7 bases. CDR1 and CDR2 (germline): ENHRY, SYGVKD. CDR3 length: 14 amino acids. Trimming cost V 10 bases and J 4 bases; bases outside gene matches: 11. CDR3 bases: TGTGCCACCTCCGGGGACAGTGGGGCAGATACGCAGTATTTT. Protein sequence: CATSGDSGADTQYF.

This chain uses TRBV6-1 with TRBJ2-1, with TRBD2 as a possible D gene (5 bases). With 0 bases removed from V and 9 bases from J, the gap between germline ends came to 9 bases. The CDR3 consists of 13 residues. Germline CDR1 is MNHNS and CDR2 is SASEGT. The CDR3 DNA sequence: TGTGCCAGCAGTGAAGCCTTGGCGGGTGAGCAGTTCTTC. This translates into CASSEALAGEQFF.

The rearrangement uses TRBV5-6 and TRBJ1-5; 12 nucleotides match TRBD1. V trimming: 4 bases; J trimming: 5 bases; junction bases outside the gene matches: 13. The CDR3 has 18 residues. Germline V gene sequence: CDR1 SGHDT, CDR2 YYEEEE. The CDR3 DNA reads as TGTGCCAGCAGCCCAAGTCCCGGGACAGGGGGCACCGATCAGCCCCAGCATTTT. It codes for CASSPSPGTGGTDQPQHF.

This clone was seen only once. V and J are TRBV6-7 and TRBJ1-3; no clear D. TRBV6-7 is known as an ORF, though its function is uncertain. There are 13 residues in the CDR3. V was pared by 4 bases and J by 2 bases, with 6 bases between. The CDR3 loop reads CASSCGAGNTIYF. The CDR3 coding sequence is TGTGCCAGCAGTTGCGGGGCTGGAAACACCATATATTTT.

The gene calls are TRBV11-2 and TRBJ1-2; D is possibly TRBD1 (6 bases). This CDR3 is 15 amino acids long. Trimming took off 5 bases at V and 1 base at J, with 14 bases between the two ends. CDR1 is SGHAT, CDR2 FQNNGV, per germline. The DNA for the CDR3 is TGTGCCAGCAGCCCCGGACAGATCTTTAACTATGGCTACACCTTC. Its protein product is CASSPGQIFNYGYTF.

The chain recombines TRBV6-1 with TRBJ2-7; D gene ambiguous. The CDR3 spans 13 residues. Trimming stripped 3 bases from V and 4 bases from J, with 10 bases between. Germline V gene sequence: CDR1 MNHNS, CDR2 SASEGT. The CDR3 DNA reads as TGTGCCAGCAGTGATTACTTTTCTTACGAGCAGTACTTC. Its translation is CASSDYFSYEQYF.

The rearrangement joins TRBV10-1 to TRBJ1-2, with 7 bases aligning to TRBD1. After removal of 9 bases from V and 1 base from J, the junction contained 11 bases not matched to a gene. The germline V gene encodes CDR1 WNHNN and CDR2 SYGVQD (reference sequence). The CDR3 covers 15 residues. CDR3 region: CASPTPGQRNYGYTF. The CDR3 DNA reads TGCGCCAGTCCCACACCGGGACAGCGTAACTATGGCTACACCTTC.

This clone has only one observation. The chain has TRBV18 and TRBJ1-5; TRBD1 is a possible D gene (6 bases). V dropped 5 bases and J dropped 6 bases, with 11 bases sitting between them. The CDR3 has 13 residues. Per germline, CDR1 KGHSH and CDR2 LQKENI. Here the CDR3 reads CASSSGVLQPQHF. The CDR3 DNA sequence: TGTGCCAGCTCATCAGGGGTACTTCAGCCCCAGCATTTT.

The CDR3 reads CASALTVWHGYTF. CDR3 DNA: TGTGCCAGCGCCCTTACCGTCTGGCATGGCTACACCTTC. The chain has TRBV12-3 or TRBV12-4 and TRBJ1-2; the D is unclear. The germline V and J ends were trimmed by 8 bases and 6 bases, with 16 bases remaining between them. The CDR3 sequence is 13 residues long.

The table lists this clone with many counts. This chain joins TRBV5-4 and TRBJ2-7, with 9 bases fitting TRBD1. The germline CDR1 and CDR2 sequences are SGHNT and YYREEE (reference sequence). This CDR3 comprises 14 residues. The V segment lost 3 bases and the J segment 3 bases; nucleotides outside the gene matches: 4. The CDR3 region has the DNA TGTGCCAGCAGCTCCCGGGACAGGGACTACGAGCAGTACTTC. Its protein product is CASSSRDRDYEQYF.

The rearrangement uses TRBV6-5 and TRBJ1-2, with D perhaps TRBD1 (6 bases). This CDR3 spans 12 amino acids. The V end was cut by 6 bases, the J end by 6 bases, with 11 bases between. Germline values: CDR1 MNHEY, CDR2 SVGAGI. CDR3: CASRPRTDGYTF. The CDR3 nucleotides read TGTGCCAGCAGACCTCGGACAGATGGCTACACCTTC.

CDR3 DNA: TGTGCCAGCAGCTCACCGGGACAGGGCCACGAGCAGTACTTC. Translation gives CASSSPGQGHEQYF. This chain joins TRBV7-9 and TRBJ2-7; 9 bases are shared with TRBD1. Trimming took 4 bases from V and 5 from J; bases not matched to a gene: 6. This CDR3 is 14 amino acids long. Per germline, CDR1 SEHNR and CDR2 FQNEAQ (reference sequence).

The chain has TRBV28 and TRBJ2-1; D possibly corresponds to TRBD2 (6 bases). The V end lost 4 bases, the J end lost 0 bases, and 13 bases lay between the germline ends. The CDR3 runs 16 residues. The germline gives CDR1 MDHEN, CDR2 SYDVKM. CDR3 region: CASSSDYLSSYNEQFF. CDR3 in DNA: TGTGCCAGCAGTTCGGACTACCTTAGCTCCTACAATGAGCAGTTCTTC.

The CDR3 reads CASRESTGWNSPLHF. CDR3 nucleotides: TGTGCCAGCAGAGAGTCGACAGGGTGGAATTCACCCCTCCACTTT. The chain uses TRBV28 and TRBJ1-6; 7 bases map to TRBD1. Losses at the gene ends were 6 bases for V and 7 bases for J; bases not matched to a gene: 9. There are 15 residues in the CDR3. Germline loops: CDR1 MDHEN, CDR2 SYDVKM.

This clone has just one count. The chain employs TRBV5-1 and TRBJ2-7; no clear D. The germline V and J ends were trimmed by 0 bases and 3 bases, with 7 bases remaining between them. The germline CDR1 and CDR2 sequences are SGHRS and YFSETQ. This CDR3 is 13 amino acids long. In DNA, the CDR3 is TGCGCCAGCAGCTTGGTGGCTGACTACGAGCAGTACTTC. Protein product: CASSLVADYEQYF.

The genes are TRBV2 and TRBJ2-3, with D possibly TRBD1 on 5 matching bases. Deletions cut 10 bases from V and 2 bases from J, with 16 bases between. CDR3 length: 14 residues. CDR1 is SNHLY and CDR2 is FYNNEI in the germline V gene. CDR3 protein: CATALNRNTDTQYF. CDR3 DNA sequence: TGTGCCACGGCCCTGAACAGGAACACAGATACGCAGTATTTT.

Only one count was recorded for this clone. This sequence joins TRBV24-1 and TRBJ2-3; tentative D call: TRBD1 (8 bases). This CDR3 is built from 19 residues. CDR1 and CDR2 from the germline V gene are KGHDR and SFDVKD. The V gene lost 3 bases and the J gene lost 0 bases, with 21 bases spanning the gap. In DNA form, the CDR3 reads TGTGCCACCAGTGATCCAAGGACAGGGCTAGCGGAAAGCACAGATACGCAGTATTTT. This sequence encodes CATSDPRTGLAESTDTQYF.

CDR3 in amino acids: CASSRGHAHHDNEQFF. The CDR3 DNA reads TGTGCCAGCAGTCGAGGTCACGCGCACCACGACAATGAGCAGTTCTTC. The rearrangement uses TRBV28 and TRBJ2-1; D unclear. The CDR3 has 16 amino acids. Germline values: CDR1 MDHEN, CDR2 SYDVKM. V was cut by 5 bases and J by 5 bases, with 19 bases left in between. The full variable domain, completed using reference TRBV28 and TRBJ2-1, is DVKVTQSSRYLVKRTGEKVFLECVQDMDHENMFWYRQDPGLGLRLIYFSYDVKMKEKGDIPEGYSVSREKKERFSLILESASTNQTSMYLCASSRGHAHHDNEQFFGPGTRLTVL.

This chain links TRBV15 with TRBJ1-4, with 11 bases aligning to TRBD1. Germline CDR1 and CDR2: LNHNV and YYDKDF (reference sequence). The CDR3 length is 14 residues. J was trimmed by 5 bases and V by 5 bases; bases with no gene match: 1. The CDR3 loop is CATSRDRGNEKLFF. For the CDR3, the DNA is TGTGCCACCAGCCGGGACAGGGGGAATGAAAAACTGTTTTTT.

The CDR3 nucleotides are TGTGCCAGCAGACCAAGTTTAGGGGGACAGGGGGCGCGGAGCTATGGCTACACCTTC. As protein: CASRPSLGGQGARSYGYTF. The chain combines TRBV28 with TRBJ1-2; 12 bases match TRBD1. The CDR3 sequence is 19 residues long. The trim removed 6 bases at V and 4 bases at J, leaving 18 bases unmatched. Germline V CDR1 and CDR2: MDHEN, SYDVKM.

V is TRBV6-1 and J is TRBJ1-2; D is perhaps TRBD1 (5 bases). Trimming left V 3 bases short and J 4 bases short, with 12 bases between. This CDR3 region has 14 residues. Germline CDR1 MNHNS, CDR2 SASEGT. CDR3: CASSEPTARYGYTF. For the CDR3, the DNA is TGTGCCAGCAGTGAGCCGACAGCCCGCTATGGCTACACCTTC.

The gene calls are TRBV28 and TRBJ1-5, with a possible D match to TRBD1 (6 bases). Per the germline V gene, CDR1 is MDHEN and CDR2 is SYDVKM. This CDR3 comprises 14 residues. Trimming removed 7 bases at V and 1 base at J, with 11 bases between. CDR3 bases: TGTGCCAGCAAGGCAGGGACAAGCAATCAGCCCCAGCATTTT. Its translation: CASKAGTSNQPQHF.

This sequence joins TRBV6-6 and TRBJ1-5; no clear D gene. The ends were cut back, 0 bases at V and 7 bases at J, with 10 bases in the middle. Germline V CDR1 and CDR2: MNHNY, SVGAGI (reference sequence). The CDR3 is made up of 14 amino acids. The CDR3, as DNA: TGTGCCAGCAGTTACTCGGGCTCCCAACAGCCCCAGCATTTT. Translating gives CASSYSGSQQPQHF.

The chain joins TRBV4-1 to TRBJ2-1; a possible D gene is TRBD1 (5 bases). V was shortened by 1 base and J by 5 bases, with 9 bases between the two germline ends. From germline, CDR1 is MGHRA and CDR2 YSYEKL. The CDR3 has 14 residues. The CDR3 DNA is TGCGCCAGCAGCCAAGCACAGGTTGACAATGAGCAGTTCTTC. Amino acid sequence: CASSQAQVDNEQFF.

The CDR3 region is CASSFRLARDTQYF. CDR3 in DNA: TGTGCCAGCAGCTTCCGACTAGCCCGAGATACGCAGTATTTT. This sequence joins TRBV7-2 and TRBJ2-3; TRBD2 agrees at 7 bases. Trimming removed 3 bases from V and 5 bases from J; junction bases left unmatched: 5. Germline V gene data show CDR1 as SGHTA and CDR2 as FQGNSA. This CDR3 comprises 14 residues.

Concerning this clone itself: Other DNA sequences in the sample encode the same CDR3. CDR3 sequence: CASSINRDTEAFF. The CDR3 DNA follows: TGTGCCAGTAGTATCAACAGGGACACTGAAGCTTTCTTT. V gene TRBV19 combines with J gene TRBJ1-1, with D perhaps TRBD1 (6 bases). V lost 3 bases and J lost 3, with 8 bases in between. This CDR3 is built from 13 residues. Germline V gene sequence: CDR1 LNHDA, CDR2 SQIVND (reference sequence). Supplemented by reference TRBV19 and TRBJ1-1, the full variable domain reads DGGITQSPKYLFRKEGQNVTLSCEQNLNHDAMYWYRQDPGQGLRLIYYSQIVNDFQKGDIAEGYSVSREKKESFPLTVTSAQKNPTAFYLCASSINRDTEAFFGQGTRLTVV.

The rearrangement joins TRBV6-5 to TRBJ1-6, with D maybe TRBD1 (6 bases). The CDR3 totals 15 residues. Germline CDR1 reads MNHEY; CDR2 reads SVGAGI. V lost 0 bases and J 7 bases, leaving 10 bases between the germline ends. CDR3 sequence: CASSYSPGQNSPLHF. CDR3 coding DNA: TGTGCCAGCAGTTACTCTCCGGGACAAAATTCACCCCTCCACTTT.

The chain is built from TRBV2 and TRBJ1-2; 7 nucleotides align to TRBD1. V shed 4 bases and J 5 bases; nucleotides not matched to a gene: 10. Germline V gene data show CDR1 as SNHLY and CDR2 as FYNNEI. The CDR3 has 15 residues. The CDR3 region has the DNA TGTGCCAGCAGTGGTAAGGGGGCATCATCATATGGCTACACCTTC. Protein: CASSGKGASSYGYTF.